This T cell receptor (beta chain) was identified in a study of cytomegalovirus exposure and HLA in healthy donors. General study results and limits: Later analysis associated a missense DCLRE1C variant with TCR beta V- and J-gene trimming. Roughly uniform depth of sequencing across donors was assumed in presence/absence analyses. Productive status was seen about 90% or about 30% of the time for most TCR beta V segments in an earlier analysis.

The PCR ran on 60 Vbeta and 13 Jbeta primers. Assay used: immunoSEQ multiplex PCR; TCRdb lists only in-frame clones, some missing. The sample lists 140,000 to 150,000 clones, around a tenth seen once, with under 2% in the top ten. Concerning this clone itself: Its target is not known.

CDR3 length: 13 amino acids. Germline CDR1 and CDR2: MNHNS and SASEGT. The V end was cut by 2 bases, the J end by 8 bases, with 12 bases between. The source material was PBMCs. V usage is TRBV6-1 and J usage is TRBJ1-2; D is perhaps TRBD1 (5 bases). The TCR was taken from a man aged 50 or older in good health and CMV-seronegative. The CDR3 region is CASSERQGTGYTF. CDR3 bases: TGTGCCAGCAGTGAAAGGCAGGGAACGGGCTACACCTTC.